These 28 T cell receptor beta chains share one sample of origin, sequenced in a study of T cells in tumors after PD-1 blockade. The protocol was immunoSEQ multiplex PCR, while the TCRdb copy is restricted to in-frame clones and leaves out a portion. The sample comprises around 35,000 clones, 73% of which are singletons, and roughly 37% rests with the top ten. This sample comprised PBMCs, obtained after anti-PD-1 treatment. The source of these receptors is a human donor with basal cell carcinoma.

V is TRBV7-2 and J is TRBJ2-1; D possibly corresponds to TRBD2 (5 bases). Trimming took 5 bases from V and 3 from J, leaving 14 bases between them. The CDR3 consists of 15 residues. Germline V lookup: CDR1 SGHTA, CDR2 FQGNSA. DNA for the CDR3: TGTGCCAGCAGCAACGGACTCACCGACTACAATGAGCAGTTCTTC. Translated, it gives CASSNGLTDYNEQFF.

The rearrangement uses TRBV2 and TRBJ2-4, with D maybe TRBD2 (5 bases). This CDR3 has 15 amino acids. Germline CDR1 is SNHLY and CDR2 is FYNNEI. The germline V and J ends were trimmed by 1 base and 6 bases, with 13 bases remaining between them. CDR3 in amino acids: CASSEEGYRGNIQYF. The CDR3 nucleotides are TGTGCCAGCAGTGAAGAGGGTTATCGGGGAAACATTCAGTACTTC.

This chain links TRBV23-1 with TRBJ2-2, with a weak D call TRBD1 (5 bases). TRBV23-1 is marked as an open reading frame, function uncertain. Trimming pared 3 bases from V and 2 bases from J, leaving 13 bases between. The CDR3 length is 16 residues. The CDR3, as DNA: TGCGCCAGCAGTCAGAGACAGCCCTTTAACACCGGGGAGCTGTTTTTT. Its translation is CASSQRQPFNTGELFF.

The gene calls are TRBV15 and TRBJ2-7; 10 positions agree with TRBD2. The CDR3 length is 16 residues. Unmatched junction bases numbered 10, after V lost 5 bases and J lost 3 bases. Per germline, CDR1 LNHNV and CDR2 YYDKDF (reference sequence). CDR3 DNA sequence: TGTGCCACCAGCGCTAGGAGCGGGGGGGATCTCTACGAGCAGTACTTC. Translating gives CATSARSGGDLYEQYF.

The CDR3 protein is CASSPRGGNTGELFF. In nucleotides, the CDR3 is TGTGCCAGCAGCCCAAGGGGGGGAAACACCGGGGAGCTGTTTTTT. The genes are TRBV27 and TRBJ2-2; maybe TRBD2 (7 bases). Trimming removed 6 bases from V and 2 bases from J, with 13 bases in between. Germline lookup yields CDR1 MNHEY and CDR2 SMNVEV (reference sequence). The CDR3 loop spans 15 amino acids.

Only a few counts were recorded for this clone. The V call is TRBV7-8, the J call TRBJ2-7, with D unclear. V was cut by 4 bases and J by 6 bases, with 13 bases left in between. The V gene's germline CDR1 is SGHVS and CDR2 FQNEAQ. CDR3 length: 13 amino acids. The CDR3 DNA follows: TGTGCCAGCAGCTCGCCGACCGCGCCCGAGCAGTACTTC. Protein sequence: CASSSPTAPEQYF. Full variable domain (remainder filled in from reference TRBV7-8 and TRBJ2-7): GAGVSQSPRYKVAKRGQDVALRCDPISGHVSLFWYQQALGQGPEFLTYFQNEAQLDKSGLPSDRFFAERPEGSVSTLKIQRTQQEDSAVYLCASSSPTAPEQYFGPGTRLTVT.

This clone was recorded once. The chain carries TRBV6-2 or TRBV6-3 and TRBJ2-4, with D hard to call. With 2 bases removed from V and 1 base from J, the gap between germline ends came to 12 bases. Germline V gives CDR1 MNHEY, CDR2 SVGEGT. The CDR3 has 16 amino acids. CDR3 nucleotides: TGTGCCAGCAGTTACCTATCGGCTTGGGCCAAAAACATTCAGTACTTC. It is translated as CASSYLSAWAKNIQYF.

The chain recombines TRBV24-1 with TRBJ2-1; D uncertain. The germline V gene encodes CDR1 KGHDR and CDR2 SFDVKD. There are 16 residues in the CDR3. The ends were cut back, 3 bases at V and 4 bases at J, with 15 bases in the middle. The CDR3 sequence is CATSDAREPVYNEQFF. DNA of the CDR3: TGTGCCACCAGTGATGCGCGTGAGCCCGTATACAATGAGCAGTTCTTC.

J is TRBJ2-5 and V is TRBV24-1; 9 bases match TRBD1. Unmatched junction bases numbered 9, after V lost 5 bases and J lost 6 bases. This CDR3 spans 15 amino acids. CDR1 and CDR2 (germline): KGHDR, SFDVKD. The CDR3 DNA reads TGTGCCACCAGTGTTCCGGGACAGGGATCGCAGACCCAGTACTTC. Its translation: CATSVPGQGSQTQYF.

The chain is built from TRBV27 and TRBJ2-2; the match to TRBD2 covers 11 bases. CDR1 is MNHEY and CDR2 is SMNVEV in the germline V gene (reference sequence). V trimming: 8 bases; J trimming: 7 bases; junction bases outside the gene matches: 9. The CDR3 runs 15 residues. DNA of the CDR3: TGTGCCAGCGGCTCGACTAGCGGGGCGGACGGGGAGCTGTTTTTT. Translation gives CASGSTSGADGELFF.

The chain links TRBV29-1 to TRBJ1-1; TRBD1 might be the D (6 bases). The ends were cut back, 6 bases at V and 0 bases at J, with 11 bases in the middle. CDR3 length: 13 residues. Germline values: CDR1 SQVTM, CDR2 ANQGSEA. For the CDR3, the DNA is TGCAGCGTGAAGACAGGATTGAACACTGAAGCTTTCTTT. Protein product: CSVKTGLNTEAFF. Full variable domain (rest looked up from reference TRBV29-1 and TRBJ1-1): SAVISQKPSRDICQRGTSLTIQCQVDSQVTMMFWYRQQPGQSLTLIATANQGSEATYESGFVIDKFPISRPNLTFSTLTVSNMSPEDSSIYLCSVKTGLNTEAFFGQGTRLTVV.

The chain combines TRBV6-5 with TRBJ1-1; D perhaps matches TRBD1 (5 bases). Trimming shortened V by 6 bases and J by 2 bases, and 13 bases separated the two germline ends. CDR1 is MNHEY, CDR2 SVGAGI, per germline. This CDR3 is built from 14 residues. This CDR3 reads CASSGADVNTEAFF. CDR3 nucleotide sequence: TGTGCCAGCAGCGGGGCCGATGTAAACACTGAAGCTTTCTTT.

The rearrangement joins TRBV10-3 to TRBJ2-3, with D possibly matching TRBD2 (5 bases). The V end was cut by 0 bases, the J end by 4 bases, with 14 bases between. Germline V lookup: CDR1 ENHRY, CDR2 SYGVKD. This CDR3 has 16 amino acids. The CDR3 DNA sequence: TGTGCCATCAGTGAGTCCGATAATAGCGCGTCAGATACGCAGTATTTT. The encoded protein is CAISESDNSASDTQYF.

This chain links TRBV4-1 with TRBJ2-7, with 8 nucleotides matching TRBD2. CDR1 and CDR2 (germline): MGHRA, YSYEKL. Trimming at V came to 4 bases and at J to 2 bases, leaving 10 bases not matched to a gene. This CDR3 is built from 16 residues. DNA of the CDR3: TGCGCCAGCAGCCCAGGTGGGTCAGCGGGAGCCTACGAGCAGTACTTC. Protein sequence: CASSPGGSAGAYEQYF.

This CDR3 reads CASSLQGYGNTIYF. The CDR3 DNA is TGTGCCAGCAGTCTACAGGGGTATGGAAACACCATATATTTT. The gene calls are TRBV14 and TRBJ1-3; 7 nucleotides line up with TRBD1. The CDR3 spans 14 residues. V trimming: 6 bases; J trimming: 3 bases; junction bases outside the gene matches: 5. Germline CDR1 and CDR2: SGHDN and FVKESK.

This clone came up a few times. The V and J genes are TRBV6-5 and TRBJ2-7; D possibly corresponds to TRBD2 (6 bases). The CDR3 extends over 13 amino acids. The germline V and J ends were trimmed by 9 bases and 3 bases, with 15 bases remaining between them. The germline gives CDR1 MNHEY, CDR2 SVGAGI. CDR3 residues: CASGRPDIYEQYF. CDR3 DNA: TGTGCCAGTGGGAGGCCCGACATCTACGAGCAGTACTTC.

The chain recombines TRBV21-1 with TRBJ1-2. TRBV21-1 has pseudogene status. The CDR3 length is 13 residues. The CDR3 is CASSKGGFDGYTF. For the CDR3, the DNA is TGTGCCAGCAGCAAAGGGGGTTTCGATGGCTACACCTTC.

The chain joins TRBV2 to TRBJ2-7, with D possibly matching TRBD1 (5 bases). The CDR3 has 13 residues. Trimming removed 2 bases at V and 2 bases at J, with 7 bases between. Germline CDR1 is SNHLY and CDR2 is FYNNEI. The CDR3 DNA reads TGTGCCAGCAGTGAATTAGGGGCCTACGAGCAGTACTTC. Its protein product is CASSELGAYEQYF.

CDR3 amino acids: CASSFHLNTEAFF. DNA of the CDR3: TGTGCCAGCAGTTTCCACTTGAACACTGAAGCTTTCTTT. The V call is TRBV12-3 or TRBV12-4, the J call TRBJ1-1, with D uncertain. This CDR3 is built from 13 residues. Between the trimmed V and J ends, which lost 3 bases and 0 bases, there was a span of 5 bases.

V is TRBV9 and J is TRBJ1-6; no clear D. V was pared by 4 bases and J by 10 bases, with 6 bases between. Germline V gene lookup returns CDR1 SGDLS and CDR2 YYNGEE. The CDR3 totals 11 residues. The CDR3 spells CASSTESPLHF. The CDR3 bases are TGTGCCAGCAGCACCGAGTCACCCCTCCACTTT.

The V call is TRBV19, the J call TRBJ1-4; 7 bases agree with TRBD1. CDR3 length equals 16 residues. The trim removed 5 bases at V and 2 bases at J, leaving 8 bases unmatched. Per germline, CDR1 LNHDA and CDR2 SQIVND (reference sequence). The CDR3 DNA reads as TGTGCCAGTAGTCTTTCGACAGGGTACACTAATGAAAAACTGTTTTTT. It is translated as CASSLSTGYTNEKLFF.

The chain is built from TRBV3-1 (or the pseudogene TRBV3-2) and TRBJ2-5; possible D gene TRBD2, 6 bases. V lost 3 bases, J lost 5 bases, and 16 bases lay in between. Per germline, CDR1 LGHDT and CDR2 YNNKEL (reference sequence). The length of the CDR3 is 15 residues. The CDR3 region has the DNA TGTGCCAGCAGCCACCCCGGGACTCATAAGGAGACCCAGTACTTC. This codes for CASSHPGTHKETQYF.

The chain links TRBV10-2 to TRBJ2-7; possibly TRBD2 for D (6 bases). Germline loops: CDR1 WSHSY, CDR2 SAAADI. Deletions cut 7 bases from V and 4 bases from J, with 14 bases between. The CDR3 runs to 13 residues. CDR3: CASTGTPRYEQYF. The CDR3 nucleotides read TGCGCCAGCACCGGGACTCCCCGATACGAGCAGTACTTC.

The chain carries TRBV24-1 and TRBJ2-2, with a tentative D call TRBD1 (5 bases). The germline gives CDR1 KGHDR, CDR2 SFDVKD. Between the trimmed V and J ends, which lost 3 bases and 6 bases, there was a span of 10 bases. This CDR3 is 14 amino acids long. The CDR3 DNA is TGTGCCACCAGTGATGGACATGATCCCGGGGAGCTGTTTTTT. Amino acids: CATSDGHDPGELFF.

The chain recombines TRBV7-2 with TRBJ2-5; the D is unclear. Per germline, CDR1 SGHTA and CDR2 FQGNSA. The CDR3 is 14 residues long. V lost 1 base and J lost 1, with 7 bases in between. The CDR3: CASSLVQLQETQYF. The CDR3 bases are TGTGCCAGCAGCTTAGTACAGCTCCAAGAGACCCAGTACTTC. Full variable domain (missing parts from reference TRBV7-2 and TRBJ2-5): GAGVSQSPSNKVTEKGKDVELRCDPISGHTALYWYRQSLGQGLEFLIYFQGNSAPDKSGLPSDRFSAERTGGSVSTLTIQRTQQEDSAVYLCASSLVQLQETQYFGPGTRLLVL.

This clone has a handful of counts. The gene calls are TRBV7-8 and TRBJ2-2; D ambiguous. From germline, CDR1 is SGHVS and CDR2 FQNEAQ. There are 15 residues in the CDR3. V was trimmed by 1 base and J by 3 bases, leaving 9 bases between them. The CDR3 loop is CASSLVKSDTGELFF. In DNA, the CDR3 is TGTGCCAGCAGCTTAGTTAAAAGCGACACCGGGGAGCTGTTTTTT.

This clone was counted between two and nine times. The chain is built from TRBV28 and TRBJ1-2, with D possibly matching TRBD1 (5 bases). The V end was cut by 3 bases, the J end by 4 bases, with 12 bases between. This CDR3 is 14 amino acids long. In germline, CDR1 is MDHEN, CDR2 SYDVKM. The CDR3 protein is CASSLRGGGYGYTF. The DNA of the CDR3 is TGTGCCAGCAGTTTGAGGGGTGGGGGCTATGGCTACACCTTC.

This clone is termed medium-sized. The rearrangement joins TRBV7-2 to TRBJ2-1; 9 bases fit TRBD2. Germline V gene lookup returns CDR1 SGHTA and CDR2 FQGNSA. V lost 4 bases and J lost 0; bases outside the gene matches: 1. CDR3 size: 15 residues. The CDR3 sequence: CASSYSGSSYNEQFF. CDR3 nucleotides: TGTGCCAGCAGCTATAGCGGGAGCTCCTACAATGAGCAGTTCTTC. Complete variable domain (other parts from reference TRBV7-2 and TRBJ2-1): GAGVSQSPSNKVTEKGKDVELRCDPISGHTALYWYRQSLGQGLEFLIYFQGNSAPDKSGLPSDRFSAERTGGSVSTLTIQRTQQEDSAVYLCASSYSGSSYNEQFFGPGTRLTVL.